One TCR beta chain is described in this entry. Its antigen is still unknown. Since a much larger clone is just one base distant, this may be a read error. Between 20 and 30 mg of unsorted bulk tissue served as the source from which RNA and DNA were co-extracted. Surgery removed the patients' primary liver carcinoma. This specimen comes from a study of tumor-infiltrating lymphocytes in primary liver carcinoma. Study-level information: Productive TCRbeta read counts per sample ran from roughly 3.6 to 7.5 million and were similar across tissue types. Study-level findings and limits: Merely about 7.5-25% of top clones occurred in all five tumor regions. Tumor region pairs showed greater overlap than either tumor-adjacent or tumor-blood pairs did.

Germline assignment: CDR1 MDHEN and CDR2 SYDVKM. The CDR3 is 12 residues long. Trimming left V 4 bases short and J 7 bases short, with 7 bases between. A constant-region primer primed TCR beta cDNA synthesis from 400 to 550 ng of total RNA. ARM-PCR was slightly modified, and three nested multiplex PCR rounds with it gave rise to the TCR beta libraries. Rounds one and two of PCR, each of about 10 cycles, were primed with TRBV1-TRBV30 forward primers and a C-beta reverse primer. MiXCR, applied by TCRdb to the multiplex PCR reads, yields one record per CDR3 protein. Of more than 100,000 distinct CDR3 sequences in the sample, 50% to 70% were seen once.

What was sequenced was liver tumor tissue from sampling region 1. The subset denotes: tumor region T1, superior pole. The clonotype originates from an older woman with primary liver carcinoma and hepatitis B virus infection. The chain carries TRBV28 and TRBJ1-4; D is undetermined. For the CDR3, the DNA is TGTGCCAGCAGTTCTCAATGTGAAAAACTGTTTTTT. The encoded protein is CASSSQCEKLFF. Combining the CDR3 with reference TRBV28 and TRBJ1-4 gives the whole variable domain DVKVTQSSRYLVKRTGEKVFLECVQDMDHENMFWYRQDPGLGLRLIYFSYDVKMKEKGDIPEGYSVSREKKERFSLILESASTNQTSMYLCASSSQCEKLFFGSGTQLSVL.